This TCR beta chain appears in the sequencing data of a study of PD-1 blockade in mismatch repair-deficient tumors. Between the trimmed V and J ends, which lost 2 bases and 2 bases, there was a span of 11 bases. Germline V CDR1 and CDR2: SGDLS, YYNGEE. There are 14 residues in the CDR3. Sequencing used immunoSEQ multiplex PCR; TCRdb keeps in-frame clones, though not all of them. The table lists some 120,000 clones, more than 85% of them singletons, with less than 15% in the top ten. The sequence derives from an adult with mismatch repair-deficient cancer. Sequenced here: peripheral blood, sampled 44 weeks after starting pembrolizumab. The V call is TRBV9, the J call TRBJ2-7, with D perhaps assigned TRBD1 or TRBD2 (5 bases each). CDR3 DNA sequence: TGTGCCAGCAGCGTCGGGACCCGGCCCTACGAGCAGTACTTC. Translated, it gives CASSVGTRPYEQYF. The full variable domain, completed using reference TRBV9 and TRBJ2-7, is DSGVTQTPKHLITATGQRVTLRCSPRSGDLSVYWYQQSLDQGLQFLIQYYNGEERAKGNILERFSAQQFPDLHSELNLSSLELGDSALYFCASSVGTRPYEQYFGPGTRLTVT.